This T cell receptor (beta chain) was sequenced in a study of blood T cell repertoires in COVID-19. At the level of the study: The United States, Italy and Spain were the sources of the acute and convalescent COVID-19 samples. T cells, B-cell-depleted T cells, or PBMCs supplied cDNA or gDNA.

The CDR3 has 15 residues. The V end was cut by 1 base, the J end by 9 bases, with 16 bases between. CDR1 is LGHNA and CDR2 is YNFKEQ in the germline V gene. Authors' processing steps: From reference gene primer amplification, estimates of nucleated cell counts were derived. Clones were read by immunoSEQ multiplex PCR, and TCRdb kept only the in-frame ones, dropping some. From that table come the V and J calls and clone size; the DNA was used to work out D and trimming. Of approximately 160,000 clones in the sample, around 84% were seen once. This clone appeared once. This receptor was identified in a woman of 80 years or more with acute or convalescent COVID-19. Sample: peripheral blood. The chain employs TRBV4-2 and TRBJ1-3; D gene ambiguous. Here the CDR3 reads CASSQAGGASGTIYF. CDR3 DNA: TGTGCCAGCAGCCAAGCAGGAGGTGCAAGCGGCACCATATATTTT.